One sample yielded the 16 T cell receptor beta chains listed below, sequenced in a study of control samples from healthy donors and cancer patients. Profiled with immunoSEQ multiplex PCR; TCRdb holds only in-frame clones, not every one. The sample has about 75,000 clones, 94% seen once. Material: blood. These receptors came from a woman between 40 and 55 years old in good health.

The chain combines TRBV25-1 with TRBJ1-1; D is undetermined. V lost 5 bases, J lost 5 bases, and 9 bases lay in between. Germline values: CDR1 MGHDK, CDR2 SYGVNS. The CDR3 totals 12 residues. CDR3: CASSLGRTEAFF. In DNA form, the CDR3 reads TGTGCCAGCAGTTTAGGGAGGACTGAAGCTTTCTTT.

This clone was seen just once. J is TRBJ1-6 and V is TRBV28; D is unresolved. The CDR3 is 12 residues long. V gave up 6 bases and J gave up 3 bases, with 3 bases separating them. The germline V gene encodes CDR1 MDHEN and CDR2 SYDVKM. The CDR3 is CASRDYNSPLHF. The CDR3 coding sequence is TGTGCCAGCAGGGACTATAATTCACCCCTCCACTTT. Supplemented by reference TRBV28 and TRBJ1-6, the full variable domain reads DVKVTQSSRYLVKRTGEKVFLECVQDMDHENMFWYRQDPGLGLRLIYFSYDVKMKEKGDIPEGYSVSREKKERFSLILESASTNQTSMYLCASRDYNSPLHFGNGTRLTVT.

The chain is built from TRBV5-4 and TRBJ2-3; no clear D gene. V dropped 1 base and J dropped 0 bases, with 3 bases sitting between them. Germline lookup yields CDR1 SGHNT and CDR2 YYREEE (reference sequence). The CDR3 length is 13 residues. The CDR3 nucleotides read TGTGCCAGCAGCTTGTATAGCACAGATACGCAGTATTTT. It is translated as CASSLYSTDTQYF.

This rearrangement joins TRBV11-2 to TRBJ2-3; 7 bases are shared with TRBD2. There are 14 residues in the CDR3. CDR1 SGHAT and CDR2 FQNNGV come from the germline V gene. V lost 3 bases and J lost 5; bases outside the gene matches: 5. DNA for the CDR3: TGTGCCAGCAGCTTGGCTGGGGAGGGAGATACGCAGTATTTT. This encodes CASSLAGEGDTQYF.

V usage is TRBV5-1 and J usage is TRBJ1-1; the D is unclear. The CDR3 totals 16 residues. V was pared by 3 bases and J by 1 base, with 16 bases between. Germline-derived CDR1 and CDR2 are SGHRS and YFSETQ. CDR3 in DNA: TGCGCCAGCAGCTCGGGTCTCCCGGATGCGAACACTGAAGCTTTCTTT. Encoded protein: CASSSGLPDANTEAFF.

V gene TRBV11-2 combines with J gene TRBJ1-1; no firm D call. Germline assignment: CDR1 SGHAT and CDR2 FQNNGV. V lost 2 bases, J lost 3 bases, and 7 bases lay in between. There are 13 residues in the CDR3. In DNA, the CDR3 is TGTGCCAGCAGCTTAATTTCTTACACTGAAGCTTTCTTT. This codes for CASSLISYTEAFF.

V gene TRBV3-1 (or the pseudogene TRBV3-2) combines with J gene TRBJ1-1; D is undetermined. Germline lookup yields CDR1 LGHDT and CDR2 YNNKEL (reference sequence). The CDR3 spans 14 residues. V was shortened by 0 bases and J by 6 bases, with 11 bases between the two germline ends. CDR3 region: CASSQDDRESEAFF. CDR3 nucleotide sequence: TGTGCCAGCAGCCAAGATGATAGGGAGTCTGAAGCTTTCTTT.

This clone was recorded a few times. The J gene is TRBJ1-4, the V gene TRBV28, with 7 positions matching TRBD1. V trimming: 3 bases; J trimming: 2 bases; junction bases outside the gene matches: 3. The CDR3 runs 15 residues. Germline V lookup: CDR1 MDHEN, CDR2 SYDVKM. CDR3 sequence reads: CASSLAGGTNEKLFF. CDR3 nucleotides: TGTGCCAGCAGTTTGGCAGGGGGTACTAATGAAAAACTGTTTTTT.

The chain uses TRBV10-3 and TRBJ2-5; 8 bases are shared with TRBD2. In germline, CDR1 is ENHRY, CDR2 SYGVKD. V lost 2 bases to trimming and J lost 6 bases; unmatched junction nucleotides: 14. The CDR3 runs 17 residues. The CDR3, as DNA: TGTGCCATCAGTGAGGGGGTCGGGGGGGGCCTTGGTAAGACCCAGTACTTC. This gives the protein CAISEGVGGGLGKTQYF.

The chain is built from TRBV4-2 and TRBJ1-1; 8 bases are shared with TRBD1. The CDR3 loop spans 12 amino acids. CDR1 is LGHNA and CDR2 is YNFKEQ in the germline V gene. Trimming took 3 bases from V and 13 from J; bases not matched to a gene: 7. CDR3 residues: CASSQISGGGFF. CDR3 coding DNA: TGTGCCAGCAGCCAGATTTCAGGGGGCGGTTTCTTT.

The V call is TRBV5-1, the J call TRBJ2-1; D perhaps matches TRBD2 (6 bases). The CDR3 loop spans 14 amino acids. Trimming removed 4 bases from V and 5 bases from J, with 13 bases in between. Germline loops: CDR1 SGHRS, CDR2 YFSETQ. This CDR3 is CASSVADINNEQFF. In DNA, the CDR3 is TGCGCCAGCAGCGTAGCGGATATAAACAATGAGCAGTTCTTC. Looking up the rest from reference TRBV5-1 and TRBJ2-1 gives the full variable domain: KAGVTQTPRYLIKTRGQQVTLSCSPISGHRSVSWYQQTPGQGLQFLFEYFSETQRNKGNFPGRFSGRQFSNSRSEMNVSTLELGDSALYLCASSVADINNEQFFGPGTRLTVL.

A remark on this clone: At one end the junction does not follow the germline gene, possibly because of a read error. The chain recombines TRBV12-3 or TRBV12-4 with TRBJ2-5; no firm D call. This CDR3 has 12 residues. CDR3 protein: CASSLAGAQPNF. The CDR3 DNA reads as TGTGCCAGCAGTTTGGCAGGAGCCCAGCCTAACTTC.

The V gene is TRBV6-5, the J gene TRBJ2-7; 7 bases match TRBD2. V gave up 0 bases and J gave up 6 bases; unmatched junction bases: 5. Germline V gives CDR1 MNHEY, CDR2 SVGAGI. This CDR3 has 14 residues. The CDR3 coding sequence is TGTGCCAGCAGTTACTCGACTGGGGGGGGCGAGCAGTACTTC. This gives the protein CASSYSTGGGEQYF.

The J gene is TRBJ2-5, the V gene TRBV15, with 12 bases fitting TRBD2. The CDR3 consists of 16 residues. V shed 4 bases, J shed 5 bases, and the junction held 8 bases outside the gene matches. Germline lookup yields CDR1 LNHNV and CDR2 YYDKDF (reference sequence). In DNA form, the CDR3 reads TGTGCCACCAGCATTTCTAGCGGGAGGGCCCGGGAGACCCAGTACTTC. This encodes CATSISSGRARETQYF.

V is TRBV5-1 and J is TRBJ1-2; no clear D. The V gene lost 5 bases and the J gene lost 6 bases, with 11 bases spanning the gap. The CDR3 extends over 12 amino acids. CDR1 is SGHRS and CDR2 is YFSETQ in the germline V gene. CDR3 protein: CASRIDYDGYTF. Here the CDR3 DNA reads TGCGCCAGCAGGATAGACTACGATGGCTACACCTTC.

V usage is TRBV27 and J usage is TRBJ2-2; D is unresolved. The ends were cut back, 7 bases at V and 4 bases at J, with 19 bases in the middle. From germline, CDR1 is MNHEY and CDR2 SMNVEV (reference sequence). CDR3 length: 16 residues. The CDR3 is CASTFYTLGSTGELFF. The CDR3 region has the DNA TGTGCCAGCACTTTCTACACCCTCGGAAGCACCGGGGAGCTGTTTTTT.